This T cell receptor (beta chain) derives from a study of blood T cell repertoires in COVID-19. Across the study: Nucleic acid was either cDNA or gDNA, and it came from T cells, B-cell-depleted T cells, or PBMCs.

This table comes from immunoSEQ multiplex PCR, and its TCRdb copy is limited to in-frame clones, with some not included. This sample carries just under 60,000 clones, 88% of them seen once, and the ten largest clones take under 5.5%. Germline-derived CDR1 and CDR2 are MDHEN and SYDVKM. The CDR3 totals 15 residues. V was shortened by 5 bases and J by 4 bases, with 12 bases between the two germline ends. Sequenced: peripheral blood. This receptor was identified in a man aged 55 to 69 with acute or convalescent COVID-19. V gene TRBV28 combines with J gene TRBJ2-6, with D unresolved. The CDR3 DNA reads as TGTGCCAGCAGTCCTAGAGATTACGGGGCCAACGTCCTGACTTTC. Translating gives CASSPRDYGANVLTF.